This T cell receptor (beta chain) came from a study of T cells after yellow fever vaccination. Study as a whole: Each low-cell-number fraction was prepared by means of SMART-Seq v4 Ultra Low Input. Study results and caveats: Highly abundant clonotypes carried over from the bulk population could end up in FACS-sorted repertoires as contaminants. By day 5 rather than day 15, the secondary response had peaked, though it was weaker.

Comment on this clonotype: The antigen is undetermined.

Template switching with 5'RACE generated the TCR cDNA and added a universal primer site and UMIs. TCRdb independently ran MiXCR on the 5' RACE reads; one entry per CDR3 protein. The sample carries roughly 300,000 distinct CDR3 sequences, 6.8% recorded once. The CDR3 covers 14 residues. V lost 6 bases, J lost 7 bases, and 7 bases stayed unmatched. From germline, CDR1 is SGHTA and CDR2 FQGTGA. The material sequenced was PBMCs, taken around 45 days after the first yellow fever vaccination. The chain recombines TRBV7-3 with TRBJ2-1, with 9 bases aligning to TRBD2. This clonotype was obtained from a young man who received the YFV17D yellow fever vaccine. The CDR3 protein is CASSPRLAANEQFF. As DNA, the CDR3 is TGTGCCAGCAGTCCGCGACTAGCGGCGAATGAGCAGTTCTTC.